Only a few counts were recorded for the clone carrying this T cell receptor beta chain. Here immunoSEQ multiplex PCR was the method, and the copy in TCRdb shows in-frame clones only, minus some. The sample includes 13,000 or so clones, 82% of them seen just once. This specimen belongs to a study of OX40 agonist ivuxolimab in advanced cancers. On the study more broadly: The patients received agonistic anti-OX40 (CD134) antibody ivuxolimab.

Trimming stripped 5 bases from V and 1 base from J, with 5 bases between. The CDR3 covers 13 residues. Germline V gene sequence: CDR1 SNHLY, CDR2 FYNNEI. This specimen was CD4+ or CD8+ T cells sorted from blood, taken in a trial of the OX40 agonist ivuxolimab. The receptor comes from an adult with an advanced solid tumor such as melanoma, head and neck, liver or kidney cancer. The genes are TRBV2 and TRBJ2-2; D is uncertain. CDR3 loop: CASSHQNTGELFF. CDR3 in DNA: TGTGCCAGCAGTCACCAGAACACCGGGGAGCTGTTTTTT.